The sample holds a few counts of the clone carrying this T cell receptor beta chain. Its specificity is unknown. A multiplex PCR was run with 60 Vbeta primers and 13 Jbeta primers. Libraries were prepared by immunoSEQ multiplex PCR; TCRdb keeps only in-frame clonotypes and omits some of them. The sample holds roughly 110,000 clones; over 65% are singletons and the top ten take roughly 15%. The data originate from a study of cytomegalovirus exposure and HLA in healthy donors. Study outcomes and limitations: By a later analysis, the bulk of CMV-associated TCR beta chains appeared HLA-restricted. Later analysis identified a missense DCLRE1C variant that was linked to TCR beta V- and J-gene trimming. Most TCR sequences were seen very rarely across donors, but some public TCRs occurred in many.

The J segment lost 4 bases and the V segment lost 0 bases, leaving 4 bases of the junction unmatched. CDR1 is SGHDT and CDR2 is YYEEEE in the germline V gene. This CDR3 spans 16 amino acids. The chain has TRBV5-6 and TRBJ1-6, with 7 bases fitting TRBD1. Sequencing was carried out using PBMCs. This receptor was identified in a woman aged 40-49 years in good health and CMV-seropositive. As DNA, the CDR3 is TGTGCCAGCAGCTTGGAGGCAGGGGGATATAATTCACCCCTCCACTTT. Translating it yields CASSLEAGGYNSPLHF.